A single sample is the source of the 10 T cell receptor beta chains below, sequenced in a study of OX40 agonist ivuxolimab in advanced cancers. Some clones are missing from TCRdb's copy, which holds only in-frame ones; the method was immunoSEQ multiplex PCR. The sample yields tens of thousands of clones, around 86% seen once. The sample consisted of CD4+ or CD8+ T cells sorted from blood, taken in a trial of the OX40 agonist ivuxolimab. The source of these receptors is an adult with an advanced solid tumor such as melanoma, head and neck, liver or kidney cancer.

The chain is built from TRBV19 and TRBJ2-5; 7 nucleotides match TRBD2. This CDR3 region has 18 residues. Germline V gives CDR1 LNHDA, CDR2 SQIVND (reference sequence). With 2 bases clipped from V and 1 base from J, the junction kept 13 bases outside the gene matches. CDR3: CASSILSGGGLRQETQYF. The CDR3 DNA reads as TGTGCCAGTAGTATACTCTCGGGGGGAGGACTCCGCCAAGAGACCCAGTACTTC.

This chain links TRBV19 with TRBJ2-1; 12 bases fit TRBD2. The V segment lost 9 bases and the J segment 3 bases; nucleotides outside the gene matches: 6. CDR3 length: 15 amino acids. CDR1 and CDR2 (germline): LNHDA, SQIVND (reference sequence). The chain's CDR3 is CASATSGGNYNEQFF. Written as DNA, the CDR3 is TGTGCCAGCGCAACTAGCGGGGGGAACTACAATGAGCAGTTCTTC.

This clone was observed once. The chain combines TRBV9 with TRBJ1-2; 8 positions match TRBD1. Losses at the gene ends were 3 bases for V and 5 bases for J; bases not matched to a gene: 9. The CDR3 has 15 residues. From germline, CDR1 is SGDLS and CDR2 YYNGEE. CDR3 sequence: CASSASAGGLYGYTF. CDR3 bases: TGTGCCAGCAGCGCCTCTGCAGGGGGCCTATATGGCTACACCTTC.

The chain recombines TRBV6-6 with TRBJ2-3; no definite D call. Germline V gene sequence: CDR1 MNHNY, CDR2 SVGAGI (reference sequence). The CDR3 has 14 amino acids. V dropped 7 bases and J dropped 4 bases, with 15 bases sitting between them. The DNA for the CDR3 is TGTGCCAGCACTCCACATGGTCCTCCAGATACGCAGTATTTT. Translated: CASTPHGPPDTQYF.

Only a few counts were recorded for this clone. The rearrangement links TRBV15 to TRBJ1-6; no definite D call. The length of the CDR3 is 17 residues. V lost 1 base and J lost 8, with 18 bases in between. Germline V gene sequence: CDR1 LNHNV, CDR2 YYDKDF (reference sequence). CDR3 DNA: TGTGCCACCAGCAGAGTCCCGGGAGCCAGCTGGGATTCACCCCTCCACTTT. Amino acid sequence: CATSRVPGASWDSPLHF.

The rearrangement uses TRBV27 and TRBJ1-5; maybe TRBD1 (5 bases). The V end lost 6 bases, the J end lost 6 bases, and 9 bases lay between the germline ends. This CDR3 comprises 12 residues. Germline CDR1 and CDR2: MNHEY and SMNVEV (reference sequence). The CDR3 region is CASSPRGQPQHF. CDR3 DNA: TGTGCCAGCAGCCCAAGGGGTCAGCCCCAGCATTTT.

Within the sample, this clone is medium-sized. V and J are TRBV4-3 and TRBJ2-7, with TRBD1 identical over 8 bases. With 0 bases clipped from V and 6 bases from J, the junction kept 10 bases outside the gene matches. The germline V gene encodes CDR1 LGHNA and CDR2 YSLEER. The CDR3 sequence is 16 residues long. The CDR3 protein is CASSQDRTGTLSEQYF. CDR3 DNA: TGCGCCAGCAGCCAAGATCGGACAGGGACCCTTAGCGAGCAGTACTTC.

V usage is TRBV7-9 and J usage is TRBJ1-6, with D perhaps TRBD1 (5 bases). The CDR3 has 17 residues. Germline V CDR1 and CDR2: SEHNR, FQNEAQ (reference sequence). Trimming took 5 bases from V and 7 from J, leaving 21 bases between them. The DNA for the CDR3 is TGTGCCAGCAGCCCCTGGTTGACAAAAAAGGGGAATTCACCCCTCCACTTT. This translates into CASSPWLTKKGNSPLHF.

The chain employs TRBV14 and TRBJ2-3, with unresolved D. Germline CDR1 SGHDN, CDR2 FVKESK. V lost 6 bases to trimming and J lost 0 bases, with 7 bases between them. This CDR3 region has 13 residues. The CDR3 here is CASREGSTDTQYF. In nucleotides, the CDR3 is TGTGCCAGCAGGGAAGGGAGCACAGATACGCAGTATTTT.

The chain employs TRBV6-5 and TRBJ2-2; D remains unclear. CDR1 MNHEY and CDR2 SVGAGI come from the germline V gene. V was trimmed by 8 bases and J by 7 bases, leaving 14 bases between them. CDR3 length equals 13 residues. CDR3 region: CASQVGLGGELFF. Written as DNA, the CDR3 is TGTGCCAGCCAAGTGGGTCTCGGCGGGGAGCTGTTTTTT.